One and the same sample provided the 12 T cell receptor beta chains below, sequenced in a study of graft-versus-host responses after intestinal transplantation. TCRdb keeps only in-frame clones here, not all; method: immunoSEQ multiplex PCR. The table shows 55,000 to 75,000 clones, with 84% occurring only once. Antigens of these TCRs are unknown. The specimen was unstimulated CD4+ T cells sorted from spleen or lymph node cells, collected before transplant. These receptor sequences come from a human donor who was the organ donor for an intestinal transplant.

This clone was counted once. V gene TRBV2 combines with J gene TRBJ2-3, with a tentative D call TRBD2 (6 bases). CDR3 size: 12 residues. Germline V gene sequence: CDR1 SNHLY, CDR2 FYNNEI. V gave up 4 bases and J gave up 5 bases, with 7 bases separating them. As DNA, the CDR3 is TGTGCCAGCAGTGGGGGGGTAGATACGCAGTATTTT. This translates into CASSGGVDTQYF.

The V gene is TRBV7-2, the J gene TRBJ2-5; D call uncertain. Germline V lookup: CDR1 SGHTA, CDR2 FQGNSA. The ends were cut back, 2 bases at V and 4 bases at J, with 11 bases in the middle. The CDR3 extends over 14 amino acids. The CDR3: CASSLSPTRETQYF. In nucleotides, the CDR3 is TGTGCCAGCAGCTTAAGTCCTACGCGAGAGACCCAGTACTTC.

This clone has only a few counts. This sequence joins TRBV4-1 and TRBJ2-2; D is ambiguous. The CDR3 has 16 residues. V was cut by 8 bases and J by 4 bases, with 20 bases left in between. The germline gives CDR1 MGHRA, CDR2 YSYEKL. CDR3 sequence (DNA): TGCGCCAGCGCTGAGACGGGTTCCCGGCGCACCGGGGAGCTGTTTTTT. Its translation is CASAETGSRRTGELFF.

The chain combines TRBV5-1 with TRBJ2-3; 7 nucleotides line up with TRBD2. Germline loops: CDR1 SGHRS, CDR2 YFSETQ. The CDR3 totals 14 residues. V lost 3 bases to trimming and J lost 6 bases; unmatched junction nucleotides: 7. CDR3 sequence: CASSSRLASDTQYF. The CDR3 DNA reads TGCGCCAGCAGCTCCCGACTAGCATCGGATACGCAGTATTTT.

This clone has only one observation. The V and J genes are TRBV7-9 and TRBJ2-7, with 9 bases fitting TRBD2. This CDR3 is 15 amino acids long. Germline CDR1 reads SEHNR; CDR2 reads FQNEAQ (reference sequence). J lost 5 bases, V lost 1 base, and 6 bases had no gene match. CDR3 sequence (DNA): TGTGCCAGCAGCTTAGGGCGGGGGGGACTGAACGAGCAGTACGTC. Encoded protein: CASSLGRGGLNEQYV.

The chain links TRBV18 to TRBJ2-1; 8 bases match TRBD1. Germline V CDR1 and CDR2: KGHSH, LQKENI. The CDR3 sequence is 15 residues long. The V segment lost 3 bases and the J segment 3 bases; nucleotides outside the gene matches: 4. CDR3 nucleotides: TGTGCCAGCTCACCCTCCGGGACAGGCTACAATGAGCAGTTCTTC. Amino acid sequence: CASSPSGTGYNEQFF.

This clone has a handful of counts. V is TRBV23-1 and J is TRBJ1-4; D may be TRBD1 (6 bases). TRBV23-1 belongs to the ORF category, with a function that is uncertain. The length of the CDR3 is 17 residues. The V and J ends lost 6 bases and 6 bases respectively, with 23 bases between them. In DNA, the CDR3 is TGCGCCAGCAGCCGATCCCGGGGCGGGGGGCGCGATGAAAAACTGTTTTTT. The encoded protein is CASSRSRGGGRDEKLFF.

V and J are TRBV18 and TRBJ2-3; 10 nucleotides line up with TRBD2. The CDR3 is 16 residues long. Germline CDR1 KGHSH, CDR2 LQKENI. Trimming took 3 bases from V and 3 from J; bases not matched to a gene: 6. The CDR3 loop reads CASSPVLAGVTDTQYF. Here the CDR3 DNA reads TGTGCCAGCTCACCCGTTCTAGCGGGGGTTACAGATACGCAGTATTTT. The full variable domain, with the rest looked up from reference TRBV18 and TRBJ2-3, is NAGVMQNPRHLVRRRGQEARLRCSPMKGHSHVYWYRQLPEEGLKFMVYLQKENIIDESGMPKERFSAEFPKEGPSILRIQQVVRGDSAAYFCASSPVLAGVTDTQYFGPGTRLTVL.

This chain joins TRBV4-1 and TRBJ1-1; D is possibly TRBD1 (5 bases). This CDR3 contains 17 residues. The germline CDR1 and CDR2 sequences are MGHRA and YSYEKL. The V end lost 0 bases, the J end lost 0 bases, and 14 bases lay between the germline ends. CDR3: CASSQDDPGGMNTEAFF. In DNA, the CDR3 is TGCGCCAGCAGCCAAGATGATCCCGGGGGGATGAACACTGAAGCTTTCTTT.

The V gene is TRBV15, the J gene TRBJ2-3; D possibly corresponds to TRBD1 (6 bases). The germline V and J ends were trimmed by 1 base and 9 bases, with 17 bases remaining between them. CDR3 length: 15 amino acids. Germline CDR1 reads LNHNV; CDR2 reads YYDKDF (reference sequence). The chain's CDR3 is CATSRVRGGYGTQYF. The CDR3 bases are TGTGCCACCAGCAGAGTCAGGGGCGGCTATGGGACGCAGTATTTT.

V usage is TRBV15 and J usage is TRBJ1-4, with D possibly being TRBD1 (5 bases). CDR3 length: 14 amino acids. CDR1 LNHNV and CDR2 YYDKDF come from the germline V gene (reference sequence). Trimming took 0 bases from V and 6 from J, leaving 8 bases between them. The CDR3 spells CATSREGTDEKLFF. The CDR3 DNA reads TGTGCCACCAGCAGAGAGGGGACTGATGAAAAACTGTTTTTT.

The chain employs TRBV7-8 and TRBJ1-5; tentative D call: TRBD1 (6 bases). Germline V gene lookup returns CDR1 SGHVS and CDR2 FQNEAQ. Between the trimmed V and J ends, which lost 1 base and 4 bases, there was a span of 8 bases. CDR3 length: 14 amino acids. The CDR3 DNA is TGTGCCAGCAGCTTAGTGGACAGAAATCAGCCCCAGCATTTT. Translation gives CASSLVDRNQPQHF.